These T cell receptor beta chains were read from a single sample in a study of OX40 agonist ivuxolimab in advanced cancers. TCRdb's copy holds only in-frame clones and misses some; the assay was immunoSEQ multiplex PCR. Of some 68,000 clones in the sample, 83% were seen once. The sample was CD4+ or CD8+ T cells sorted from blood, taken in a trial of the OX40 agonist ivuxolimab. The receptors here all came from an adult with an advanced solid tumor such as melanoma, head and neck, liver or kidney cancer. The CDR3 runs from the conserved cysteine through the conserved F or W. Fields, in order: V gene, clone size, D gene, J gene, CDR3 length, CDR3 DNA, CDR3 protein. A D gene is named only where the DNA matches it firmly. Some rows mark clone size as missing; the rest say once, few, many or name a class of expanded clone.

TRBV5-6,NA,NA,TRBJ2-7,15,TGTGCCAGCAGTTTTTTCGACCAGACGAGCTACGAGCAGTACTTC,CASSFFDQTSYEQYF
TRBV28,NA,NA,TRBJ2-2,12,TGTGCCAGCAGTTTATGGGACGGGGAGCTGTTTTTT,CASSLWDGELFF
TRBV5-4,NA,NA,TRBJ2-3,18,TGTGCCAGCAGCTTGGGACAGCCATCGTACTCACTCACAGATACGCAGTATTTT,CASSLGQPSYSLTDTQYF
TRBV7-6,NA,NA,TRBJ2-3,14,TGTGCCAGCAGCTTAGTGGGGGGCACAGATACGCAGTATTTT,CASSLVGGTDTQYF
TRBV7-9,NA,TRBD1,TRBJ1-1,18,TGTGCCAGCAGCTTAGAACGGGGCGACAGGGGGCGTCACACTGAAGCTTTCTTT,CASSLERGDRGRHTEAFF
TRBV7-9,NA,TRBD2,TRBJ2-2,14,TGTGCCAGCAGCCTTGCTAGCGGGGTTTGGGAGCTGTTTTTT,CASSLASGVWELFF
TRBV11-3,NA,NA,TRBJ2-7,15,TGTGCCAGCAGCTTGAGTTCGCGGGACAGTTCCGAGCAGTACTTC,CASSLSSRDSSEQYF
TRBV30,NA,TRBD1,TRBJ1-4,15,TGTGCCTGGAGTCACCTTCGGACAGGGGGCGAAAAACTGTTTTTT,CAWSHLRTGGEKLFF
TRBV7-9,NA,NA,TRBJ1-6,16,TGTGCCAGCAGCTTAGGCGGGTCGGCCTTAAATTCACCCCTCCACTTT,CASSLGGSALNSPLHF
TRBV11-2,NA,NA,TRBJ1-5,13,TGTGCCAGCAGAAGCACAGGGACACAGCCCCAGCATTTT,CASRSTGTQPQHF
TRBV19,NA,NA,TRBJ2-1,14,TGTGCCAGTAATCATCGGGGAGAAGGCAATGAGCAGTTCTTC,CASNHRGEGNEQFF
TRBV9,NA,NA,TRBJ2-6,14,TGTGCCAGCACCAAACAAAGTCGGGCCAACGTCCTGACTTTC,CASTKQSRANVLTF
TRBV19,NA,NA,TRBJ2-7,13,TGTGCCAGTAGTACCCTGGCGGCGGTCGAGCAGTACTTC,CASSTLAAVEQYF
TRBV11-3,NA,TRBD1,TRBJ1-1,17,TGTGCCAGCAGCTTAGGACCCGGGACAGGGGTGAACACTGAAGCTTTCTTT,CASSLGPGTGVNTEAFF
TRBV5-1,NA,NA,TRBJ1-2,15,TGCGCCAGCAGCTTGGTTCCCAGTTCTAACTATGGCTACACCTTC,CASSLVPSSNYGYTF
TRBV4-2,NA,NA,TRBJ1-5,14,TGTGCCAGCAGCCAAGAAACACAGAATCAGCCCCAGCATTTT,CASSQETQNQPQHF
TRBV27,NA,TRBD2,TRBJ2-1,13,TGTGCCAGCAGACTAGCGGGGAGGAATGAGCAGTTCTTC,CASRLAGRNEQFF
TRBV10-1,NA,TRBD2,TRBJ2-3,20,TGCGCCAGCAGTGAGTCGATACGGGCCACTAGCGGGGGGCGCACAGATACGCAGTATTTT,CASSESIRATSGGRTDTQYF
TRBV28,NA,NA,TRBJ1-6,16,TGTGCCAGCAGTTTACACCCGTCTGGGGGGAATTCACCCCTCCACTTT,CASSLHPSGGNSPLHF
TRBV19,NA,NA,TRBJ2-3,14,TGTGCCAGCTCCGGGGCAGGGGATGGAGATACGCAGTATTTT,CASSGAGDGDTQYF
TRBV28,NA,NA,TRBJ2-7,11,TGTGCCAGCAGTACAGGGCACGAGCAGTACTTC,CASSTGHEQYF
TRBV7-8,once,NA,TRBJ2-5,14,TGTGCCAGCAGCAACGGACGGCAACAAGAGACCCAGTACTTC,CASSNGRQQETQYF
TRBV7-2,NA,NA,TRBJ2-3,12,TGTGCCAGCAGCTTAGCCCTTCCTACGCAGTATTTT,CASSLALPTQYF
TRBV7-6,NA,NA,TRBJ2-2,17,TGTGCCAGCAGCTCCCTAAGGGGCAGGGAGAACACCGGGGAGCTGTTTTTT,CASSSLRGRENTGELFF